The 32 T cell receptor beta chains listed next were all sequenced from one sample in a study of human T cells and chemical hapten exposure. TCRdb ran MiXCR on the RACE reads and lists one entry per CDR3 protein. Of some 120,000 distinct CDR3 sequences in the sample, 9% to 14% were seen once. The time point is: patch test 1, 2 weeks after DPC sensitization. As for treatment: therapeutic diphenylcyclopropenone sensitization with weekly scalp DPC. This material consisted of whole blood, taken in connection with sensitization to the hapten diphenylcyclopropenone (DPC). These receptors were obtained from a woman between 45 and 60 years old with alopecia areata. Some clones in this sample may be carry-over from other donors' samples.

This clonotype occurred once. The chain carries TRBV7-9 and TRBJ2-1, with D perhaps being TRBD1 or TRBD2 (5 bases each). Germline CDR1 is SEHNR and CDR2 is FQNEAQ (reference sequence). V lost 11 bases to trimming and J lost 0 bases, with 14 bases between them. The CDR3 runs 14 residues. The CDR3 loop is CAGGGHRSYNEQFF. CDR3 in DNA: TGTGCCGGGGGTGGACACCGCTCCTACAATGAGCAGTTCTTC.

This clonotype has only a few counts. The chain is built from TRBV5-1 and TRBJ2-2; unclear D gene. Trimming pared 6 bases from V and 2 bases from J, leaving 17 bases between. CDR1 is SGHRS and CDR2 is YFSETQ in the germline V gene. The CDR3 loop spans 16 amino acids. CDR3 in amino acids: CASKDPLQANTGELFF. The CDR3 region has the DNA TGCGCCAGCAAGGACCCCCTTCAAGCAAACACCGGGGAGCTGTTTTTT. Supplemented by reference TRBV5-1 and TRBJ2-2, the full variable domain reads KAGVTQTPRYLIKTRGQQVTLSCSPISGHRSVSWYQQTPGQGLQFLFEYFSETQRNKGNFPGRFSGRQFSNSRSEMNVSTLELGDSALYLCASKDPLQANTGELFFGEGSRLTVL.

This clonotype was counted only a few times. This chain links TRBV6-1 with TRBJ1-5, with D perhaps matching TRBD1 (5 bases). Trimming took off 0 bases at V and 2 bases at J, with 17 bases between the two ends. The CDR3 sequence is 18 residues long. Germline assignment: CDR1 MNHNS and CDR2 SASEGT. CDR3 amino acids: CASSEAALAGGGNQPQHF. The CDR3, as DNA: TGTGCCAGCAGTGAAGCGGCTTTGGCCGGGGGGGGCAATCAGCCCCAGCATTTT.

This clonotype was counted only a few times. The chain recombines TRBV12-3 or TRBV12-4 with TRBJ2-7; the D gene is possibly TRBD1 (6 bases). V shed 4 bases and J shed 5 bases, with 12 bases lying between them. The CDR3 spans 13 residues. The CDR3 here is CASSSHDRNEQYF. CDR3 nucleotides: TGTGCCAGCAGTTCCCATGACAGGAACGAGCAGTACTTC.

The chain is built from TRBV24-1 and TRBJ1-1; D is undetermined. The ends were cut back, 1 base at V and 10 bases at J, with 15 bases in the middle. CDR3 length: 14 amino acids. Germline V lookup: CDR1 KGHDR, CDR2 SFDVKD. The CDR3 region is CATSDFARSWGAFF. CDR3 nucleotides: TGTGCCACCAGTGATTTTGCTCGCTCGTGGGGAGCTTTCTTT.

This clonotype was seen more than once but under ten times. The CDR3 region has the DNA TGTGCCAGCAGCTTAATCCCGGGACAGGGAAATTATGGCTACACCTTC. It translates to CASSLIPGQGNYGYTF. V is TRBV7-9 and J is TRBJ1-2; TRBD1 matches 9 bases. The CDR3 extends over 16 amino acids. CDR1 and CDR2 (germline): SEHNR, FQNEAQ (reference sequence). V trimming: 2 bases; J trimming: 5 bases; junction bases outside the gene matches: 9.

The chain carries TRBV18 and TRBJ2-1, with 9 bases lining up with TRBD1. Germline V gene data show CDR1 as KGHSH and CDR2 as LQKENI. CDR3 length: 14 amino acids. V was pared by 6 bases and J by 8 bases, with 8 bases of the junction left unmatched. The CDR3 nucleotides read TGTGCCAGCTCGCCGGACAGGGGAAGTGATGAGCAGTTCTTC. Translating gives CASSPDRGSDEQFF.

The rearrangement joins TRBV4-2 to TRBJ2-2, with TRBD2 matching 9 bases. This CDR3 comprises 17 residues. CDR1 is LGHNA and CDR2 is YNFKEQ in the germline V gene. V lost 5 bases to trimming and J lost 2 bases; unmatched junction nucleotides: 9. CDR3 sequence reads: CASSERGSGRNTGELFF. The DNA of the CDR3 is TGTGCCAGCAGCGAAAGAGGTAGCGGGAGAAACACCGGGGAGCTGTTTTTT.

This clonotype was counted only a few times. The V call is TRBV28, the J call TRBJ1-1, with TRBD1 identical over 9 bases. Germline CDR1 is MDHEN and CDR2 is SYDVKM. V shed 6 bases, J shed 5 bases, and the junction held 7 bases outside the gene matches. The CDR3 has 14 amino acids. CDR3: CASSLNRGQTEAFF. The CDR3 nucleotides are TGTGCCAGCAGCTTAAACAGGGGGCAGACTGAAGCTTTCTTT.

The rearrangement links TRBV12-3 or TRBV12-4 to TRBJ2-1; weak D call: TRBD2 (5 bases). The CDR3 loop spans 10 amino acids. Trimming removed 6 bases at V and 10 bases at J, with 7 bases between. The CDR3 region has the DNA TGTGCCAGCAGGGGCGGGGAGCAGTTCTTC. Translated: CASRGGEQFF.

The rearrangement links TRBV2 to TRBJ2-7; tentatively, D is TRBD1 or TRBD2 (5 bases each). Trimming stripped 6 bases from V and 5 bases from J, with 17 bases between. Germline V lookup: CDR1 SNHLY, CDR2 FYNNEI. This CDR3 spans 14 amino acids. In nucleotides, the CDR3 is TGTGCCAGCAGGCGGCCGGGGACCGCCCACGAGCAGTACTTC. Its protein product is CASRRPGTAHEQYF.

At least ten counts were recorded for this clonotype. The V call is TRBV7-6, the J call TRBJ2-5, with D maybe TRBD1 (5 bases). V lost 5 bases and J lost 5, with 12 bases in between. The length of the CDR3 is 13 residues. Germline V CDR1 and CDR2: SGHVS, FNYEAQ. The CDR3 nucleotides read TGTGCCAGCAGCCCAGGGTTGTCCGAGACCCAGTACTTC. Residues: CASSPGLSETQYF. The complete variable domain, with remaining parts taken from reference TRBV7-6 and TRBJ2-5, reads GAGVSQSPRYKVTKRGQDVALRCDPISGHVSLYWYRQALGQGPEFLTYFNYEAQQDKSGLPNDRFSAERPEGSISTLTIQRTEQRDSAMYRCASSPGLSETQYFGPGTRLLVL.

This clonotype has just a few counts. J is TRBJ1-1 and V is TRBV7-9; the D is unclear. The germline V gene has CDR1 SEHNR and CDR2 FQNEAQ (reference sequence). The V and J ends lost 1 base and 6 bases respectively, with 12 bases between them. The CDR3 is made up of 14 amino acids. CDR3 residues: CASSLVTVVAEAFF. The CDR3 region has the DNA TGTGCCAGCAGCTTAGTAACGGTGGTCGCTGAAGCTTTCTTT.

This clonotype was observed a few times. The chain carries TRBV3-1 and TRBJ2-3; the match to TRBD1 covers 7 bases. CDR1 LGHDT and CDR2 YNNKEL come from the germline V gene (reference sequence). The CDR3 covers 17 residues. After removal of 4 bases from V and 4 bases from J, the junction contained 14 bases not matched to a gene. The CDR3 DNA reads TGTGCCAGCAGCCCCCCAACAGGGGCTCCCAGGGCAGATACGCAGTATTTT. This encodes CASSPPTGAPRADTQYF.

This clonotype was counted only a few times. The V gene is TRBV20-1, the J gene TRBJ1-3; D is uncertain. This CDR3 has 13 amino acids. CDR1 DFQATT and CDR2 SNEGSKA come from the germline V gene (reference sequence). V shed 0 bases and J shed 5 bases, with 8 bases lying between them. The CDR3 nucleotides read TGCAGTGCTAGAGATAGCATAAGAAACACCATATATTTT. It specifies CSARDSIRNTIYF.

The chain is built from TRBV28 and TRBJ2-3; D is undetermined. CDR1 is MDHEN and CDR2 is SYDVKM in the germline V gene. This CDR3 has 13 amino acids. Deletions cut 3 bases from V and 1 base from J, with 5 bases between. CDR3 in amino acids: CASSLSGTDTQYF. CDR3 DNA sequence: TGTGCCAGCAGTTTGTCGGGCACAGATACGCAGTATTTT.

The V and J genes are TRBV27 and TRBJ2-1; TRBD2 matches 10 bases. The CDR3 is 13 amino acids. V shed 6 bases, J shed 7 bases, and the junction held 3 bases outside the gene matches. Germline V gives CDR1 MNHEY, CDR2 SMNVEV (reference sequence). The DNA for the CDR3 is TGTGCCAGCAGCTTGACTAGCGGGAATGAGCAGTTCTTC. This translates into CASSLTSGNEQFF.

Ten or more counts support this clonotype. The rearrangement uses TRBV10-2 and TRBJ1-5; D perhaps matches TRBD1 (5 bases). V lost 6 bases, J lost 0 bases, and 12 bases lay in between. Germline V CDR1 and CDR2: WSHSY, SAAADI. The CDR3 is 15 residues long. CDR3 nucleotides: TGCGCCAGCAGCAGACAGCCCGATAGCAATCAGCCCCAGCATTTT. Its protein is CASSRQPDSNQPQHF.

The chain employs TRBV9 and TRBJ2-7; D gene uncertain. The length of the CDR3 is 15 residues. Looked up from germline, CDR1 is SGDLS and CDR2 is YYNGEE. Trimming left V 3 bases short and J 6 bases short, with 19 bases between. In DNA form, the CDR3 reads TGTGCCAGCAGCGGCGGCGGAACCGACGCCTTCGAGCAGTACTTC. Residues: CASSGGGTDAFEQYF.

This clonotype has just a few counts. The chain combines TRBV20-1 with TRBJ2-1; D is possibly TRBD2 (6 bases). The CDR3 sequence is 14 residues long. V lost 0 bases, J lost 2 bases, and 8 bases lay in between. Germline V CDR1 and CDR2: DFQATT, SNEGSKA (reference sequence). The CDR3 here is CSARDRLAYNEQFF. CDR3 in DNA: TGCAGTGCTAGAGATCGACTAGCCTACAATGAGCAGTTCTTC.

In this sample, this clonotype turned up many times. This sequence joins TRBV18 and TRBJ2-7; D unresolved. Per the germline V gene, CDR1 is KGHSH and CDR2 is LQKENI. V lost 3 bases to trimming and J lost 3 bases, with 9 bases between them. This CDR3 has 13 residues. The CDR3 loop reads CASSPLENYEQYF. DNA for the CDR3: TGTGCCAGCTCACCCTTGGAGAACTACGAGCAGTACTTC.

The chain joins TRBV28 to TRBJ2-7; D may be TRBD2 (5 bases). Germline CDR1 reads MDHEN; CDR2 reads SYDVKM. This CDR3 contains 13 residues. Between the trimmed V and J ends, which lost 10 bases and 4 bases, there was a span of 17 bases. The CDR3 sequence is CATTSGSPYEQYF. CDR3 in DNA: TGTGCCACCACGAGCGGAAGCCCTTACGAGCAGTACTTC.

This clonotype appeared many times. This chain links TRBV3-1 with TRBJ1-2, with D perhaps TRBD1 (5 bases). Trimming left V 1 base short and J 2 bases short, with 8 bases between. Germline V lookup: CDR1 LGHDT, CDR2 YNNKEL (reference sequence). This CDR3 comprises 14 residues. CDR3 sequence reads: CASSQVSGNYGYTF. The CDR3 DNA reads as TGTGCCAGCAGCCAAGTGTCAGGGAACTATGGCTACACCTTC.

This clonotype occurred many times. The chain joins TRBV6-2 or TRBV6-3 to TRBJ1-1; D not resolved. The CDR3 spans 13 residues. Trimming left V 0 bases short and J 6 bases short, with 8 bases between. The V gene's germline CDR1 is MNHEY and CDR2 SVGEGT. The CDR3 protein is CASSYSRFAEAFF. The CDR3, as DNA: TGTGCCAGCAGTTACTCTCGTTTCGCTGAAGCTTTCTTT.

This clonotype was seen a handful of times. CDR3 region: CASSHGEGVGTEAFF. The CDR3 DNA sequence: TGCGCCAGCAGCCACGGTGAGGGTGTAGGCACTGAAGCTTTCTTT. The chain combines TRBV4-1 with TRBJ1-1, with no clear D. V lost 3 bases and J 4 bases, leaving 15 bases between the germline ends. CDR1 is MGHRA and CDR2 is YSYEKL in the germline V gene. This CDR3 is built from 15 residues.

At least ten counts were recorded for this clonotype. The gene calls are TRBV18 and TRBJ2-7; TRBD1 matches at 9 bases. CDR1 is KGHSH and CDR2 is LQKENI in the germline V gene. The V and J ends lost 3 bases and 6 bases, in that order; junction bases with no gene match: 9. The CDR3 loop spans 15 amino acids. CDR3 sequence (DNA): TGTGCCAGCTCACCGTTGGGGACAGGGTTCTCCGAGCAGTACTTC. This sequence encodes CASSPLGTGFSEQYF.

This clonotype was counted ten times or more. The genes are TRBV14 and TRBJ1-1; 9 bases fit TRBD1. Per the germline V gene, CDR1 is SGHDN and CDR2 is FVKESK. The CDR3 consists of 13 residues. V shed 5 bases, J shed 3 bases, and the junction held 1 base outside the gene matches. CDR3 nucleotide sequence: TGTGCCAGCAGCGGACAGGGGTACACTGAAGCTTTCTTT. Amino acids: CASSGQGYTEAFF.

The sample holds many counts of this clonotype. This chain connects TRBV18 to TRBJ2-3; D ambiguous. Germline-derived CDR1 and CDR2 are KGHSH and LQKENI. Trimming removed 2 bases at V and 6 bases at J, with 6 bases between. CDR3 length equals 12 residues. The CDR3 region has the DNA TGTGCCAGCTCACCATCGTCGGATACGCAGTATTTT. Translated: CASSPSSDTQYF.

CDR3 sequence (DNA): TGTGCCAGCAGCTTAGATCGTGGGAGCGGGGGGTCGTTCGAGCAGTACTTC. Protein: CASSLDRGSGGSFEQYF. The rearrangement joins TRBV11-2 to TRBJ2-7, with 9 bases that match TRBD2. The CDR3 is 17 amino acids. Germline V gene sequence: CDR1 SGHAT, CDR2 FQNNGV. J gave up 6 bases and V 0 bases, and 12 bases lay outside the gene matches.

CDR3 nucleotide sequence: TGCAGTGCTAGAATAGCGGGGATACCAAACACCGGGGAGCTGTTTTTT. This gives the protein CSARIAGIPNTGELFF. This chain links TRBV20-1 with TRBJ2-2, with 8 bases identical to TRBD2. The CDR3 has 16 residues. From germline, CDR1 is DFQATT and CDR2 SNEGSKA (reference sequence). V was clipped by 2 bases and J by 2 bases; unmatched bases: 7.

Comment on this clonotype: Its ends do not fully match the called genes, so a read error is possible. The rearrangement uses TRBV7-7 and TRBJ2-5; 7 bases agree with TRBD1. This CDR3 spans 14 amino acids. Germline V gene data show CDR1 as SSHAT and CDR2 as FNYEAQ (reference sequence). CDR3 coding DNA: TGTGCTAGCAGCCCAACACGACAGGGCCAGACCCAGTACTTC. It encodes CASSPTRQGQTQYF.

V usage is TRBV20-1 and J usage is TRBJ2-3, with a weak D call TRBD2 (6 bases). Looked up from germline, CDR1 is DFQATT and CDR2 is SNEGSKA (reference sequence). This CDR3 region has 18 residues. V lost 5 bases, J lost 2 bases, and 26 bases lay in between. The CDR3 DNA sequence: TGCAGTGCTGCCCGAGGGTATCTAGAGGCGGGGCTCACAGATACGCAGTATTTT. Translated, it gives CSAARGYLEAGLTDTQYF.